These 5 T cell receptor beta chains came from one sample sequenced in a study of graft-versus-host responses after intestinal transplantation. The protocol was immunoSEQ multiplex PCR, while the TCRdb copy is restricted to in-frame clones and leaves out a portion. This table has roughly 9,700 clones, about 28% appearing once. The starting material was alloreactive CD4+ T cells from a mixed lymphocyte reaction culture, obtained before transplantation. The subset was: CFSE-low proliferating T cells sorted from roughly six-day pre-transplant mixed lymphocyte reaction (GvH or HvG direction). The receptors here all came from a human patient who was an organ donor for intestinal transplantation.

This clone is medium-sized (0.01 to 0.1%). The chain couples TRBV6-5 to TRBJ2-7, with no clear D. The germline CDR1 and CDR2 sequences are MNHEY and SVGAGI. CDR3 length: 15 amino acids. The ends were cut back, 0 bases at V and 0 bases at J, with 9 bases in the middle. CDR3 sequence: CASSYSIRSSYEQYF. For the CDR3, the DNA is TGTGCCAGCAGTTACTCGATCAGGAGCTCCTACGAGCAGTACTTC.

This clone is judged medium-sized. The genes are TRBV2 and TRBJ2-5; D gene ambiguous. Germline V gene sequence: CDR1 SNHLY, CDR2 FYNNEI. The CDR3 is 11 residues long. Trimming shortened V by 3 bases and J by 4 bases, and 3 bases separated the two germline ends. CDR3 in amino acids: CASSDGETQYF. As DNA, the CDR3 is TGTGCCAGCAGTGATGGAGAGACCCAGTACTTC.

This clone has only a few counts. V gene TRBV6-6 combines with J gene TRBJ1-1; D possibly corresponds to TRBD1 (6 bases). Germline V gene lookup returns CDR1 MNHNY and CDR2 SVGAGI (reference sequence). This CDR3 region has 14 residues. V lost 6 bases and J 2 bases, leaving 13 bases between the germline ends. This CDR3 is CASRKTGINTEAFF. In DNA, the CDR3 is TGTGCCAGCAGAAAGACAGGTATTAACACTGAAGCTTTCTTT.

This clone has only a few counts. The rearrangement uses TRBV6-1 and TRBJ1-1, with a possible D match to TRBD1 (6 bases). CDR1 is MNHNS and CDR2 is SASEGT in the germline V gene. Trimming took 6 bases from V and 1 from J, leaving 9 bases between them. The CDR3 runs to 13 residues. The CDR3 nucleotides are TGTGCCAGCAGGGCGACAGGGAACACTGAAGCTTTCTTT. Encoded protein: CASRATGNTEAFF.

In DNA form, the CDR3 reads TGTGCCAGCGGGCCGGGGGGGGTTTACTCACCCCTCCACTTT. Translation: CASGPGGVYSPLHF. This rearrangement joins TRBV11-3 to TRBJ1-6; TRBD1 might be the D (5 bases). V was pared by 8 bases and J by 10 bases, with 18 bases between. In germline, CDR1 is SGHNT, CDR2 YENEEA. This CDR3 region has 14 residues.